This T cell receptor beta chain was captured by sequencing in a study of blood T cell repertoires in COVID-19. On the study more broadly: Nucleic acid was either cDNA or gDNA, and it came from T cells, B-cell-depleted T cells, or PBMCs.

Assay: immunoSEQ multiplex PCR; the TCRdb copy retains only in-frame clones and omits some. The sample lists around 150,000 clones; 75% to 90% were seen once. Per germline, CDR1 SGDLS and CDR2 YYNGEE. The CDR3 extends over 18 amino acids. The ends were cut back, 6 bases at V and 5 bases at J, with 24 bases in the middle. The TCR originated in a woman between 55 and 75 years old with active or convalescent COVID-19. This chain uses TRBV9 with TRBJ1-6; possibly TRBD1 for D (6 bases). Sequencing was performed on peripheral blood. The CDR3 reads CASITGRDNPPDNSPLHF. The DNA of the CDR3 is TGTGCCAGCATTACAGGGAGGGACAACCCCCCCGATAATTCACCCCTCCACTTT.